This TCR beta chain stems from a study of blood T cell repertoires in COVID-19. Across the whole study: Both acute and convalescent COVID-19 samples were obtained from the United States, Italy and Spain. T cells, B-cell-depleted T cells, or PBMCs provided the cDNA or gDNA that served as material.

Trimming shortened V by 1 base and J by 1 base, and 10 bases separated the two germline ends. Germline V gene lookup returns CDR1 MDHEN and CDR2 SYDVKM. The CDR3 is 15 residues long. Under the authors' procedure: Estimation of nucleated cell counts relied on the amplification of reference gene primers. TCRdb keeps only in-frame clones here, not all; method: immunoSEQ multiplex PCR. That table furnishes V, J and clone size, whereas the DNA furnished D and trimming. The repertoire holds some 90,000 clones, with roughly nine tenths as singletons. The TCR originated in a man in his fifties with acute or convalescent COVID-19. The sequenced sample was peripheral blood. This sequence joins TRBV28 and TRBJ1-2; unclear D gene. For the CDR3, the DNA is TGTGCCAGCAGTTTATTACAGCTAAATAACTATGGCTACACCTTC. Translated, it gives CASSLLQLNNYGYTF.